Described below is a single T cell receptor beta chain sequence and its context. Antigen specificity is unknown. The CDR3 has 13 amino acids. Germline V gene sequence: CDR1 MDHEN, CDR2 SYDVKM. The V end was cut by 2 bases, the J end by 4 bases, with 8 bases between. Terminally differentiated effector memory CD45RA+ cells were excluded from the naive CD8 cells, which were CD45RO-negative and positively selected for CCR7. Study donors comprised healthy, HIV-negative adults devoid of recent acute infection or vaccination. Produced via immunoSEQ multiplex PCR; TCRdb's table is partial and in-frame only. The table lists about 2.1 million clones, 93% of them singletons. These data come from a study of shared clonotypes between healthy human individuals. Study overall: Researchers assigned three CD4 naive, three CD4 memory, two CD8 naive and one CD8 memory plate to each donor. Study-wide results and limits: Larger richness was generally estimated for naive than memory subsets.

The J gene is TRBJ1-2, the V gene TRBV28, with no clear D. This TCR came from a man in his late teens or twenties in good health. Some clones in this sample may be carry-over from other donors' samples. The material sequenced was naive CD8+ T cells from PBMCs. The DNA for the CDR3 is TGTGCCAGCAGTTTAACAGAAGGCTATGGCTACACCTTC. Amino acid sequence: CASSLTEGYGYTF.